This passage covers 10 T cell receptor beta chains from one sample sequenced in a study of low-dose radiotherapy and immunotherapy resistance in tumors. Regarding time point: before trial treatment. Both a constant-region primer and a V-primer adapter served to amplify TCRs across 20 to 25 PCR cycles. TCRdb used MiXCR to reprocess the reads, holding one entry per CDR3 protein. The table has under 60,000 distinct CDR3 sequences, roughly 12% seen once. Sequenced material: PBMCs, taken before treatment. These receptor sequences come from a female donor with ovarian cancer.

This clonotype has at least ten counts. The chain couples TRBV7-3 to TRBJ2-1; D call uncertain. Trimming shortened V by 2 bases and J by 7 bases, and 15 bases separated the two germline ends. Germline V gives CDR1 SGHTA, CDR2 FQGTGA. The CDR3 has 15 residues. As DNA, the CDR3 is TGTGCCAGCAGCTTATTAGTTACATCACCGAATGAGCAGTTCTTC. It is translated as CASSLLVTSPNEQFF.

This clonotype was seen at least ten times. This chain connects TRBV13 to TRBJ2-1, with 9 positions matching TRBD2. Germline CDR1 and CDR2: PRHDT and FYEKMQ (reference sequence). The CDR3 runs 15 residues. V shed 2 bases and J 9 bases; nucleotides not matched to a gene: 8. The DNA for the CDR3 is TGTGCCAGCAGCTTAAGGGCTAGCGGGGACGGTGAGCAGTTCTTC. Translating gives CASSLRASGDGEQFF.

This clonotype was recorded many times. V and J are TRBV7-3 and TRBJ2-6; D is possibly TRBD1 (5 bases). CDR1 SGHTA and CDR2 FQGTGA come from the germline V gene. This CDR3 has 15 amino acids. V dropped 4 bases and J dropped 2 bases, with 9 bases sitting between them. The CDR3: CASSSGHPGANVLTF. CDR3 nucleotide sequence: TGTGCCAGCAGCTCCGGACACCCTGGGGCCAACGTCCTGACTTTC.

This clonotype was recorded many times. A junction boundary mismatches the germline segment, possibly from a read error. The chain combines TRBV7-6 with TRBJ2-3; D is undetermined. Germline V gene data show CDR1 as SGHVS and CDR2 as FNYEAQ. This CDR3 has 11 amino acids. The CDR3 bases are TGCGCCAGCAGCTTGACAGATACGCAGTATTTT. Amino acids: CASSLTDTQYF.

DNA of the CDR3: TGCGCCAGCAGCTTGGGGGCCGGGGAGCTGTTTTTT. It codes for CASSLGAGELFF. The chain combines TRBV5-1 with TRBJ2-2; D is uncertain. The CDR3 is 12 amino acids. Germline CDR1 reads SGHRS; CDR2 reads YFSETQ. Trimming removed 0 bases at V and 6 bases at J, with 3 bases between.

This clonotype was seen many times. The V call is TRBV5-4, the J call TRBJ2-7; 7 bases match TRBD2. The V gene end was trimmed by 4 bases and the J gene end by 3 bases; junction bases not matched to a gene: 7. This CDR3 is 14 amino acids long. The germline V gene encodes CDR1 SGHNT and CDR2 YYREEE (reference sequence). DNA of the CDR3: TGTGCCAGCAGCCGCGGGGGAGCCTACTACGAGCAGTACTTC. Its translation is CASSRGGAYYEQYF. Complete variable domain (other parts from reference TRBV5-4 and TRBJ2-7): ETGVTQSPTHLIKTRGQQVTLRCSSQSGHNTVSWYQQALGQGPQFIFQYYREEENGRGNFPPRFSGLQFPNYSSELNVNALELDDSALYLCASSRGGAYYEQYFGPGTRLTVT.

By share, this clonotype counts as medium-sized (0.01 to 0.1%). The V and J genes are TRBV28 and TRBJ2-7; 7 bases fit TRBD1. Germline CDR1 and CDR2: MDHEN and SYDVKM. Trimming removed 5 bases from V and 2 bases from J; junction bases left unmatched: 12. The CDR3 consists of 16 residues. CDR3 loop: CASSPRYPGQPYEQYF. DNA of the CDR3: TGTGCCAGCAGTCCCCGATACCCGGGACAGCCCTACGAGCAGTACTTC. The variable domain in full, with the rest retrieved from reference TRBV28 and TRBJ2-7, is DVKVTQSSRYLVKRTGEKVFLECVQDMDHENMFWYRQDPGLGLRLIYFSYDVKMKEKGDIPEGYSVSREKKERFSLILESASTNQTSMYLCASSPRYPGQPYEQYFGPGTRLTVT.

This clonotype occurred many times. V and J are TRBV28 and TRBJ2-7; 8 nucleotides match TRBD2. V shed 7 bases and J 2 bases; nucleotides not matched to a gene: 10. Looked up from germline, CDR1 is MDHEN and CDR2 is SYDVKM. This CDR3 is 15 amino acids long. The chain's CDR3 is CASMGLGGLAYEQYF. The CDR3 DNA reads TGTGCCAGCATGGGACTAGGGGGTTTGGCCTACGAGCAGTACTTC. The entire variable domain, with the rest obtained from reference TRBV28 and TRBJ2-7, is as follows: DVKVTQSSRYLVKRTGEKVFLECVQDMDHENMFWYRQDPGLGLRLIYFSYDVKMKEKGDIPEGYSVSREKKERFSLILESASTNQTSMYLCASMGLGGLAYEQYFGPGTRLTVT.

In its sample, this clonotype was seen many times. Sequence at one end of the junction differs from germline and may be a read error. V is TRBV7-7 and J is TRBJ1-1; D is ambiguous. Germline assignment: CDR1 SSHAT and CDR2 FNYEAQ (reference sequence). The CDR3 runs 13 residues. CDR3 nucleotide sequence: TGTGCTAGCAGCTTACGTTCTACGGTTGAGGCTTTCTTT. Protein sequence: CASSLRSTVEAFF.

This clonotype was seen many times. This chain uses TRBV3-1 with TRBJ2-3; TRBD2 is a possible D gene (5 bases). The germline V gene has CDR1 LGHDT and CDR2 YNNKEL (reference sequence). V was pared by 1 base and J by 8 bases, with 19 bases between. The CDR3 runs 16 residues. The CDR3 coding sequence is TGTGCCAGCAGCCAAGCCGGAGGAACCAGAAGTGGTACGCAGTATTTT. Its protein product is CASSQAGGTRSGTQYF.